One TCR beta chain is described in this entry. Repertoires were generated with immunoSEQ multiplex PCR, while TCRdb's copy carries only in-frame clones and drops some. The data hold 350,000 to 450,000 clones, with around 90% observed a single time. The V and J ends lost 1 base and 2 bases respectively, with 12 bases between them. Germline V gene lookup returns CDR1 MNHNS and CDR2 SASEGT. The CDR3 length is 15 residues. The data derive from a study of blood T cell repertoires in COVID-19. In the study overall: Spain, Italy and the United States supplied samples that represented acute and convalescent COVID-19.

The rearrangement uses TRBV6-1 and TRBJ2-7; D gene uncertain. The receptor comes from a man in his forties with acute or convalescent COVID-19. The material sequenced was peripheral blood. The CDR3 DNA follows: TGTGCCAGCAGTGAAGGGTGGGTTAGCCCCTACGAGCAGTACTTC. It translates to CASSEGWVSPYEQYF.